The clone carrying this T cell receptor (beta chain) was detected a few times. Its cognate antigen is unknown. The sample originates from a study of response to subunit inactivated influenza vaccine. Study-wide points: T cells newly recruited by each seasonal influenza vaccination are few, the authors suggested.

The V end was cut by 2 bases, the J end by 7 bases, with 14 bases between. CDR3 length: 14 amino acids. TCRdb reprocessed the RT-PCR reads with MiXCR, giving one entry per CDR3 protein. Among hundreds of thousands of distinct CDR3 sequences, approximately 15% were seen once, and the ten largest hold 6% to 8%. The receptor's source is a man over 45 who received an inactivated influenza vaccine. This sample comprised PBMCs from blood, obtained approximately 15 days before vaccination. J is TRBJ1-1 and V is TRBV12-3 or TRBV12-4, with TRBD1 as a possible D gene (5 bases). The CDR3 is CASSLIQPGGEAFF. CDR3 nucleotide sequence: TGTGCCAGCAGTTTAATTCAACCGGGGGGTGAAGCTTTCTTT.